Reported below is one TCR beta chain. Its recognized antigen is unknown. No base qualities exist here, and no much larger clone lies one base off it. The entire isolated RNA was reverse transcribed using the High Capacity cDNA Reverse Transcription Kit, and thus expressed TCRB transcripts were sequenced. Naive, central memory and regulatory T cell samples underwent deep immunoSEQ sequencing, averaging about 3.57 million total reads per sample. Sorted cells were lysed in RLT buffer and RNA was extracted with DNase-treated RNeasy Micro or Mini kits, depending on cell number. To prevent cross-contamination, each cell subset was processed individually, whereas patient and healthy donor samples were processed jointly. TCRB sequences were amplified from cDNA with the immunoSEQ multiplex PCR, producing 87-bp fragments spanning the CDR3 region. Sequencing of the amplicons was performed on the Illumina HiSeq platform. Per the original workflow: PCR bias was corrected computationally using synthetic template baselines, and reads within Hamming distance 2 were collapsed, with unmergeable singletons discarded. By aligning reads against IMGT, V, D and J genes, CDR3 length, and insertions or deletions at six rearrangement sites were assigned. Within each subset, clonotype counts were normalized to sorted cell number, after which true diversity and Gini coefficients were computed with the tcR R package. The overlap coefficient, calculated on TCRB nucleotide sequences, was used to measure repertoire sharing. In TCRdb, the immuneACCESS table is reduced to in-frame sequences with V and J assigned. These tables do not hold every clone; where another copy was compared, an unresolved V gene accounts for under half, and the others remain unexplained. V, J and clone size are those of that table, while D and trimming were read from the DNA. This sample has about 170,000 clones in its table, and approximately 8.1% of those were observed once. Under 0.55% of the sample comes from the top ten.

The data stem from a study of beta chain features in type 1 diabetes listed by TCRdb under 2018. With respect to the entire study: Patients and healthy donors did not differ in mean age, gender distribution, total cell number or subset yield. Across all samples, fewer than 130 million sorted cells were examined, and cell number per subset correlated strongly with RNA yield. The study compared the TCRB repertoires of sorted circulating CD4+ T cell subsets in recently diagnosed type 1 diabetes patients with those in matched healthy donors. Naive and central memory subsets were obtained from all 28 donors, but regulatory and stem cell-like memory subsets were isolated from only 8 patients and roughly eight healthy donors. The full study reports these points: Only small numbers of individuals were included in the HLA sub-analyses, which left unresolved whether HLA type had any influence on TCRB rearrangement. Shorter templates might be favored by PCR, yet because patient and control samples were amplified and corrected together, any such skew would affect both groups equally. Type 1 diabetes patients showed a moderate but significant shortening of TCRB CDR3 length in all four CD4+ subsets. Naive, central memory and regulatory TCRB repertoires appeared to be more alike among patients than among healthy donors. At VDJ recombination sites, type 1 diabetes patients had fewer insertions and more deleted nucleotides, which implies abnormalities in thymic rearrangement. Because cDNA was sequenced instead of genomic DNA, highly expressing activated cells could be over-represented, though the groups showed no difference in activation or CD3 levels.

Each donor gave one peripheral blood draw, averaging approximately 120 mL, which was collected into heparinised tubes. A BD FACSAria II was used to sort naive, central memory, regulatory and stem cell-like memory CD4+ T cells with a panel that included CD45RO, CCR7, CD25, CD127, CD95 and CD27. Every sorted population had a purity above 95%. PBMCs were separated immediately by Lymphoprep density gradient centrifugation and were stained directly, without being cultured. So that batch effects would be minimized, each experiment stained and sorted samples in pairs, pairing one healthy donor with one patient. The CDR3 spans 17 residues, from the cysteine through the phenylalanine. Only the CDR3 part of the read is kept: 51 bases, read in frame from the first base. The germline V gene (reference sequence) supplies CDR1 SGHNT and CDR2 YYREEE. Clipping removes 3 bases from V and 3 bases from J, with 9 as the unmatched junction base count.

Sequencing used central memory CD4+ T cells from blood. The chain is made from TRBV5-4 and TRBJ2-1, and TRBD1 matches 10 of the central bases. The receptor was derived from a man aged 18 to 30 with type 1 diabetes. The DNA sequence is given as TGTGCCAGCAGCTCCCTTAGCGGGACAGGGGTCTACAATGAGCAGTTCTTC. Its translation reads: CASSSLSGTGVYNEQFF.